The T cell receptor (beta chain) described here comes from a study of cytomegalovirus exposure and HLA in healthy donors. Study-level background: Earlier findings included about 120 million unique TCR beta sequences obtained from about 170 million T cells. Study findings and constraints: Some V segments (TRBV6-2 and TRBV6-3 among them) were excluded as indistinguishable. Within a later analysis, the majority of CMV-associated TCR beta chains appeared HLA-restricted.

PCR employed 60 Vbeta and 13 Jbeta primers. The assay was immunoSEQ multiplex PCR, and TCRdb's table has in-frame clones only and misses some. The repertoire holds around 150,000 clones, with 70% to 80% as singletons. About this clone: Its target is not known.

The CDR3 sequence is 14 residues long. The V and J ends lost 7 bases and 3 bases, in that order; junction bases with no gene match: 8. Germline CDR1 and CDR2: MNHNY and SVGAGI (reference sequence). The receptor was derived from a woman aged 50 to 60 in good health and CMV-seronegative. The chain couples TRBV6-6 to TRBJ2-5, with TRBD1 matching 7 bases. Sequenced material: PBMCs. CDR3: CASNPDRVKETQYF. The CDR3 nucleotides are TGTGCCAGCAACCCAGACAGGGTTAAAGAGACCCAGTACTTC.